This paragraph covers one T cell receptor beta chain sequence. The data belong to a study of blood T cell repertoires in COVID-19. On the study more broadly: Samples came from the United States, Italy and Spain, spanning acute and convalescent COVID-19.

There are 14 residues in the CDR3. Germline values: CDR1 KGHSH, CDR2 LQKENI. V gave up 2 bases and J gave up 0 bases, with 7 bases separating them. Original processing notes: Estimation of nucleated cell counts was performed using reference gene primer amplification. Here immunoSEQ multiplex PCR was the method, and the copy in TCRdb shows in-frame clones only, minus some. That table is the source of V, J and clone size, and D and trimming were worked out from the DNA. The top ten clones hold around 26% of a sample with over 110,000 clones, approximately 88% of them seen once. This receptor was identified in a human donor in a cohort sampled during active COVID-19. This sequence joins TRBV18 and TRBJ1-1; D unresolved. Sequenced input: peripheral blood. CDR3 protein: CASSPTQLNTEAFF. The CDR3 DNA reads as TGTGCCAGCTCACCAACACAGCTGAACACTGAAGCTTTCTTT.